A single sample is the source of the 20 T cell receptor beta chains below, sequenced in a study of Ad26.COV2.S vaccination and SARS-CoV-2 variants. Generated by immunoSEQ multiplex PCR, the TCRdb table keeps only in-frame clones and is missing some. The data hold around 45,000 clones, with 65% to 90% observed a single time. The specimen was peripheral blood, collected after recovery from COVID-19. These receptors were collected from a human donor who had recovered from COVID-19.

Of note for this clone: Within the sample, other DNA sequences also encode this same CDR3. The chain is built from TRBV7-2 and TRBJ2-1; 10 bases fit TRBD1. CDR3 size: 14 residues. Germline V gene lookup returns CDR1 SGHTA and CDR2 FQGNSA. Germline trimming cut 5 bases from V and 3 bases from J; bases unmatched to any gene: 1. This CDR3 reads CASSGQGGYNEQFF. DNA for the CDR3: TGTGCCAGCAGCGGACAGGGGGGCTACAATGAGCAGTTCTTC.

The chain combines TRBV7-9 with TRBJ1-2, with 10 positions matching TRBD1. This CDR3 comprises 15 residues. Trimming cost V 6 bases and J 8 bases; bases outside gene matches: 12. The V gene's germline CDR1 is SEHNR and CDR2 FQNEAQ (reference sequence). Here the CDR3 DNA reads TGTGCCAGCAGAGAGGACAGGGGGAATGAGCGAGGCTACACCTTC. Protein: CASREDRGNERGYTF.

CDR3: CASSKEEQSNQPQHF. CDR3 DNA sequence: TGTGCCAGCAGCAAAGAGGAACAGAGCAATCAGCCCCAGCATTTT. The V gene is TRBV21-1, the J gene TRBJ1-5; TRBD1 is taken as the D call from the table, unchecked against the DNA. TRBV21-1 is marked as a pseudogene. The CDR3 extends over 15 amino acids.

The chain recombines TRBV5-1 with TRBJ2-7, with unresolved D. Trimming removed 0 bases from V and 4 bases from J, with 8 bases in between. Looked up from germline, CDR1 is SGHRS and CDR2 is YFSETQ. The CDR3 length is 13 residues. The CDR3 is CASSLEHLYEQYF. CDR3 sequence (DNA): TGCGCCAGCAGCTTGGAACATTTGTACGAGCAGTACTTC.

The V call is TRBV4-1, the J call TRBJ2-5; 11 positions match TRBD2. Germline CDR1 is MGHRA and CDR2 is YSYEKL. The trim removed 3 bases at V and 0 bases at J, leaving 9 bases unmatched. This CDR3 is built from 18 residues. The CDR3 DNA is TGCGCCAGCAGCCAGCGTCTGAGACTAGCGGGGAACCAAGAGACCCAGTACTTC. As protein: CASSQRLRLAGNQETQYF.

The genes are TRBV6-5 and TRBJ1-1; TRBD1 aligns across 7 bases. The CDR3 runs to 14 residues. CDR1 and CDR2 from the germline V gene are MNHEY and SVGAGI. The V segment lost 7 bases and the J segment 4 bases; nucleotides outside the gene matches: 9. CDR3 residues: CASTKDRAGTEAFF. DNA of the CDR3: TGTGCCAGCACCAAAGACAGGGCCGGCACTGAAGCTTTCTTT.

The chain employs TRBV21-1 and TRBJ2-1; the DNA was not compared with TRBD2, the D call given in the table. TRBV21-1 counts as a pseudogene. The CDR3 length is 19 residues. CDR3 nucleotide sequence: TGTGCCAGCAGCAAAGGGCGAGGGAGACTAGCGGGGGTAAACAATGAGCAGTTCTTC. Translated: CASSKGRGRLAGVNNEQFF.

The rearrangement uses TRBV28 and TRBJ1-2; unclear D gene. Germline V lookup: CDR1 MDHEN, CDR2 SYDVKM. V was trimmed by 3 bases and J by 5 bases, leaving 13 bases between them. This CDR3 contains 14 residues. CDR3 coding DNA: TGTGCCAGCAGTTTCGTAGAAAGGGCGTATGGCTACACCTTC. Protein product: CASSFVERAYGYTF.

The chain recombines TRBV9 with TRBJ1-2; tentative D call: TRBD1 (6 bases). Trimming removed 3 bases at V and 11 bases at J, with 11 bases between. CDR3 length: 11 amino acids. In germline, CDR1 is SGDLS, CDR2 YYNGEE. The DNA of the CDR3 is TGTGCCAGCAGCGAAAGGGGGTCGTACACCTTC. It codes for CASSERGSYTF.

This clone was detected once. The V gene is TRBV6-5, the J gene TRBJ2-3; maybe TRBD2 (6 bases). The CDR3 sequence is 11 residues long. The V gene's germline CDR1 is MNHEY and CDR2 SVGAGI. The ends were cut back, 11 bases at V and 0 bases at J, with 6 bases in the middle. The CDR3 loop is CAGTSTDTQYF. The CDR3 nucleotides read TGTGCCGGGACTAGCACAGATACGCAGTATTTT.

This clone was seen only once. V usage is TRBV3-1 (or the pseudogene TRBV3-2) and J usage is TRBJ1-4, with D perhaps matching TRBD1 (5 bases). Germline CDR1 is LGHDT and CDR2 is YNNKEL (reference sequence). The CDR3 sequence is 19 residues long. Trimming removed 4 bases from V and 3 bases from J, with 24 bases in between. The CDR3 DNA sequence: TGTGCCAGCAGCCGAGGGGTAGGCAGCCTCGGTAGCTCTAATGAAAAACTGTTTTTT. It codes for CASSRGVGSLGSSNEKLFF.

In this sample, this clone turned up once. This rearrangement joins TRBV27 to TRBJ2-3, with no clear D. The length of the CDR3 is 15 residues. Germline values: CDR1 MNHEY, CDR2 SMNVEV (reference sequence). With 0 bases removed from V and 0 bases from J, the gap between germline ends came to 7 bases. The CDR3 nucleotides read TGTGCCAGCAGTTTATCCCGTGCTAGCACAGATACGCAGTATTTT. Its protein product is CASSLSRASTDTQYF.

The genes are TRBV10-3 and TRBJ1-3; D unresolved. The CDR3 contains 15 residues. Germline V gene data show CDR1 as ENHRY and CDR2 as SYGVKD. Trimming shortened V by 2 bases and J by 2 bases, and 10 bases separated the two germline ends. In nucleotides, the CDR3 is TGTGCCATCAGTGAGATCCCGGTCCCTGGAAACACCATATATTTT. The encoded protein is CAISEIPVPGNTIYF.

The rearrangement links TRBV19 to TRBJ1-3, with D unresolved. Germline CDR1 is LNHDA and CDR2 is SQIVND (reference sequence). This CDR3 has 15 residues. Deletions cut 6 bases from V and 0 bases from J, with 12 bases between. The DNA of the CDR3 is TGTGCCAGTAGGCCCGGAAGGAGCTCTGGAAACACCATATATTTT. Its translation is CASRPGRSSGNTIYF.

This clone was seen a single time. The chain joins TRBV9 to TRBJ2-1, with 11 bases fitting TRBD2. Germline V lookup: CDR1 SGDLS, CDR2 YYNGEE. The ends lost 4 bases at V and 8 bases at J; junction bases unmatched: 11. This CDR3 has 16 residues. The DNA of the CDR3 is TGTGCCAGCAGCCGACAGACTAGCGGGGTCTGGGATGAGCAGTTCTTC. Its translation: CASSRQTSGVWDEQFF. The full variable domain, in which reference TRBV9 and TRBJ2-1 provide the parts outside the CDR3, is DSGVTQTPKHLITATGQRVTLRCSPRSGDLSVYWYQQSLDQGLQFLIQYYNGEERAKGNILERFSAQQFPDLHSELNLSSLELGDSALYFCASSRQTSGVWDEQFFGPGTRLTVL.

V usage is TRBV3-1 (or the pseudogene TRBV3-2) and J usage is TRBJ2-5, with 8 bases lining up with TRBD2. Germline V gene data show CDR1 as LGHDT and CDR2 as YNNKEL (reference sequence). The CDR3 extends over 17 amino acids. V was pared by 0 bases and J by 2 bases, with 8 bases of the junction left unmatched. CDR3 sequence reads: CASSQESGGGRQETQYF. The CDR3 DNA reads TGTGCCAGCAGCCAAGAAAGCGGCGGGGGGCGTCAAGAGACCCAGTACTTC.

The chain employs TRBV27 and TRBJ2-7; D gene uncertain. Looked up from germline, CDR1 is MNHEY and CDR2 is SMNVEV (reference sequence). The V end was cut by 4 bases, the J end by 2 bases, with 9 bases between. The CDR3 contains 13 residues. CDR3 nucleotide sequence: TGTGCCAGCAGTTCAAAGGCAACCTACGAGCAGTACTTC. Translation: CASSSKATYEQYF.

Of note for this clone: The junction departs from germline at one end; a sequencing error may be responsible. V is TRBV18 and J is TRBJ2-3, with 7 positions matching TRBD1. Germline-derived CDR1 and CDR2 are KGHSH and LQKENI. The CDR3 has 14 amino acids. The CDR3 is CASSPQGITDTQYF. The CDR3 DNA is TGTGCCAGCTCTCCACAGGGGATCACAGATACGCAGTATTTT.

The sample holds one count of this clone. The CDR3 loop is CASSPGTAGRGYTF. DNA of the CDR3: TGTGCCAGCAGCCCTGGGACAGCAGGCAGGGGCTACACCTTC. The chain carries TRBV9 and TRBJ1-2; TRBD1 matches at 7 bases. Trimming at V came to 4 bases and at J to 8 bases, leaving 11 bases not matched to a gene. This CDR3 contains 14 residues. In germline, CDR1 is SGDLS, CDR2 YYNGEE.

The chain employs TRBV6-4 and TRBJ1-4; a weak D match, TRBD1 (5 bases). Germline CDR1 and CDR2: MRHNA and SNTAGT. The length of the CDR3 is 14 residues. The ends were cut back, 3 bases at V and 5 bases at J, with 10 bases in the middle. This CDR3 reads CASSEDGGNEKLFF. The CDR3 DNA reads as TGTGCCAGCAGTGAAGACGGGGGAAATGAAAAACTGTTTTTT.